Each of the 32 T cell receptor beta chains below was sequenced from the same sample in a study of T-cell memory formation after mild COVID-19. MiXCR, applied by TCRdb to the 5' RACE reads, yields one record per CDR3 protein. The table shows approximately 300,000 distinct CDR3 sequences, with 7% to 10% occurring only once. The source material was PBMCs or a T cell subset sorted from them (not recorded which). These receptors were taken from a man between 18 and 35 years old who had mild COVID-19 (a few samples of this study predate the infection). Cell type and time point are not known.

The rearrangement uses TRBV28 and TRBJ1-1; D remains ambiguous. The V gene's germline CDR1 is MDHEN and CDR2 SYDVKM. V lost 2 bases and J lost 7, with 14 bases in between. This CDR3 is built from 14 residues. CDR3 sequence reads: CASSLGGSKGEAFF. CDR3 coding DNA: TGTGCCAGCAGTTTAGGAGGGTCGAAAGGTGAAGCTTTCTTT.

This clonotype was found a few times. The CDR3 sequence is CASSSPTGDSGANVLTF. DNA of the CDR3: TGTGCCAGCAGCTCCCCGACAGGGGACTCTGGGGCCAACGTCCTGACTTTC. The rearrangement uses TRBV7-9 and TRBJ2-6; 8 positions agree with TRBD1. Germline values: CDR1 SEHNR, CDR2 FQNEAQ (reference sequence). This CDR3 comprises 17 residues. The V segment lost 4 bases and the J segment 0 bases; nucleotides outside the gene matches: 5.

The chain employs TRBV7-6 and TRBJ2-1; D not certain. The ends were cut back, 3 bases at V and 4 bases at J, with 13 bases in the middle. Germline V gives CDR1 SGHVS, CDR2 FNYEAQ. The CDR3 is made up of 15 amino acids. In DNA form, the CDR3 reads TGTGCCAGCAGCTTGGGCCAGGAGACTTACAATGAGCAGTTCTTC. It codes for CASSLGQETYNEQFF.

Concerning this clonotype: A read error is possible here, since a much larger clone lies one base away. The V gene is TRBV7-9, the J gene TRBJ2-5; D might be TRBD1 (6 bases). This CDR3 region has 12 residues. The V end was cut by 6 bases, the J end by 5 bases, with 10 bases between. Germline V gene sequence: CDR1 SEHNR, CDR2 FQNEAQ (reference sequence). This CDR3 reads CASRSTGETQYF. CDR3 DNA sequence: TGTGCCAGCAGGTCCACAGGGGAGACCCAGTACTTC.

V usage is TRBV30 and J usage is TRBJ2-3; TRBD2 agrees at 14 bases. Trimming cost V 2 bases and J 7 bases; bases outside gene matches: 5. CDR3 length: 15 residues. The V gene's germline CDR1 is GTSNPN and CDR2 SVGIG (reference sequence). CDR3 nucleotides: TGTGCCTGGAGTCCGGGACTAGCGGGGGCCTATACGCAGTATTTT. It encodes CAWSPGLAGAYTQYF.

This clonotype turned up a few times. V is TRBV7-8 and J is TRBJ2-4; D call uncertain. Germline V CDR1 and CDR2: SGHVS, FQNEAQ. The CDR3 runs 12 residues. V lost 7 bases to trimming and J lost 9 bases, with 13 bases between them. The CDR3 spells CASTVGYGIQYF. In DNA form, the CDR3 reads TGTGCCAGCACCGTTGGGTATGGCATTCAGTACTTC.

This sequence joins TRBV6-5 and TRBJ2-5, with 7 bases fitting TRBD1. With 5 bases clipped from V and 5 bases from J, the junction kept 11 bases outside the gene matches. The germline V gene has CDR1 MNHEY and CDR2 SVGAGI. The CDR3 is 15 residues long. The chain's CDR3 is CASSIGGRVGETQYF. The CDR3 region has the DNA TGTGCCAGCAGTATAGGGGGCAGGGTCGGGGAGACCCAGTACTTC.

This clonotype occurred a few times. The chain has TRBV28 and TRBJ1-1; 7 nucleotides agree with TRBD1. Germline assignment: CDR1 MDHEN and CDR2 SYDVKM. V lost 6 bases and J lost 5; bases outside the gene matches: 9. The CDR3 has 14 residues. In nucleotides, the CDR3 is TGTGCCAGCAGGGGCGGACAGGCTGGTACTGAAGCTTTCTTT. Translating gives CASRGGQAGTEAFF.

This clonotype came up many times. The chain joins TRBV20-1 to TRBJ2-5; D gene uncertain. Trimming stripped 1 base from V and 2 bases from J, with 11 bases between. The germline V gene has CDR1 DFQATT and CDR2 SNEGSKA (reference sequence). The CDR3 contains 14 residues. The CDR3 DNA follows: TGCAGTGCTAGAGGATACTCGAAGCAAGAGACCCAGTACTTC. Encoded protein: CSARGYSKQETQYF.

The chain combines TRBV6-2 or TRBV6-3 with TRBJ2-7, with a tentative D call TRBD1 (6 bases). The germline V gene has CDR1 MNHEY and CDR2 SVGEGT. The CDR3 runs 15 residues. Trimming took 6 bases from V and 7 from J, leaving 22 bases between them. The CDR3 spells CASRRGTSASWEQYF. CDR3 nucleotide sequence: TGTGCCAGCAGACGAGGGACAAGTGCCTCGTGGGAGCAGTACTTC.

The chain couples TRBV10-3 to TRBJ2-3, with 12 bases lining up with TRBD2. The CDR3 contains 15 residues. Germline loops: CDR1 ENHRY, CDR2 SYGVKD. The V segment lost 6 bases and the J segment 3 bases; nucleotides outside the gene matches: 4. CDR3 sequence reads: CAIRPTSGGTDTQYF. The DNA of the CDR3 is TGTGCCATCAGGCCGACTAGCGGGGGAACAGATACGCAGTATTTT.

In this sample, this clonotype turned up many times. This chain connects TRBV4-1 to TRBJ2-3; 9 bases line up with TRBD2. CDR1 and CDR2 from the germline V gene are MGHRA and YSYEKL. Trimming took 4 bases from V and 4 from J; bases not matched to a gene: 12. CDR3 length: 17 residues. CDR3: CASSPSRLAGTADTQYF. The CDR3 DNA reads as TGCGCCAGCAGCCCCTCTAGGCTAGCGGGGACGGCAGATACGCAGTATTTT.

This sequence joins TRBV7-2 and TRBJ1-5; D gene uncertain. The CDR3 spans 13 residues. The V end was cut by 1 base, the J end by 5 bases, with 6 bases between. Germline CDR1 reads SGHTA; CDR2 reads FQGNSA. The DNA for the CDR3 is TGTGCCAGCAGCTTAGTTAGGGATCAGCCCCAGCATTTT. Protein product: CASSLVRDQPQHF.

This clonotype was detected only a few times. V usage is TRBV6-2 or TRBV6-3 and J usage is TRBJ2-7, with 8 positions matching TRBD1. The ends lost 0 bases at V and 2 bases at J; junction bases unmatched: 9. Per germline, CDR1 MNHEY and CDR2 SVGEGT. This CDR3 spans 17 amino acids. CDR3 amino acids: CASSYSSQGANPYEQYV. The CDR3 region has the DNA TGTGCCAGCAGTTACTCGTCGCAGGGGGCGAACCCCTACGAGCAGTACGTC.

This clonotype has a handful of counts. This sequence joins TRBV9 and TRBJ2-5, with 11 nucleotides matching TRBD2. Germline trimming cut 0 bases from V and 4 bases from J; bases unmatched to any gene: 11. This CDR3 has 18 amino acids. Germline V gene lookup returns CDR1 SGDLS and CDR2 YYNGEE. The CDR3 is CASSVASLAGGLGETQYF. Here the CDR3 DNA reads TGTGCCAGCAGCGTAGCTTCTCTAGCGGGGGGCCTCGGAGAGACCCAGTACTTC.

The sample holds many counts of this clonotype. The V call is TRBV7-9, the J call TRBJ2-5; 7 bases are shared with TRBD1. J lost 5 bases, V lost 9 bases, and 3 bases had no gene match. The CDR3 contains 11 residues. Germline loops: CDR1 SEHNR, CDR2 FQNEAQ (reference sequence). CDR3 in amino acids: CASGTVETQYF. In DNA form, the CDR3 reads TGTGCCAGTGGGACAGTGGAGACCCAGTACTTC.

There are a few counts of this clonotype. This rearrangement joins TRBV20-1 to TRBJ2-4; perhaps TRBD1 as D (5 bases). Germline V gene sequence: CDR1 DFQATT, CDR2 SNEGSKA (reference sequence). Trimming took 5 bases from V and 1 from J, leaving 12 bases between them. The length of the CDR3 is 14 residues. The CDR3 bases are TGCAGTGCTCCAGGGTTGGAGGCCAAAAACATTCAGTACTTC. Encoded protein: CSAPGLEAKNIQYF.

The count of this clonotype is one. The chain combines TRBV27 with TRBJ1-5, with D uncertain. This CDR3 has 14 residues. In germline, CDR1 is MNHEY, CDR2 SMNVEV (reference sequence). V dropped 3 bases and J dropped 4 bases, with 10 bases sitting between them. CDR3: CASSFTFENQPQHF. The CDR3 coding sequence is TGTGCCAGCAGTTTCACATTCGAGAATCAGCCCCAGCATTTT.

This clonotype was seen only a few times. The rearrangement links TRBV5-6 to TRBJ2-5; perhaps TRBD1 as D (5 bases). Between the trimmed V and J ends, which lost 1 base and 7 bases, there was a span of 11 bases. The CDR3 extends over 13 amino acids. Germline CDR1 SGHDT, CDR2 YYEEEE. CDR3 in amino acids: CASSLQGLGTQYF. As DNA, the CDR3 is TGTGCCAGCAGCTTGCAGGGCTTGGGGACCCAGTACTTC. Combining the CDR3 with reference TRBV5-6 and TRBJ2-5 gives the whole variable domain DAGVTQSPTHLIKTRGQQVTLRCSPKSGHDTVSWYQQALGQGPQFIFQYYEEEERQRGNFPDRFSGHQFPNYSSELNVNALLLGDSALYLCASSLQGLGTQYFGPGTRLLVL.

This clonotype was recorded a few times. This rearrangement joins TRBV6-6 to TRBJ2-3; D tentatively fits TRBD1 or TRBD2 (5 bases each). V gave up 5 bases and J gave up 4 bases, with 16 bases separating them. Per the germline V gene, CDR1 is MNHNY and CDR2 is SVGAGI (reference sequence). The CDR3 is 15 amino acids. The CDR3 reads CASSGRQRGSDTQYF. As DNA, the CDR3 is TGTGCCAGCAGTGGGAGACAGAGGGGCTCAGATACGCAGTATTTT.

This clonotype was recorded a few times. The chain carries TRBV7-2 and TRBJ2-3; perhaps TRBD2 as D (7 bases). This CDR3 comprises 14 residues. Germline V lookup: CDR1 SGHTA, CDR2 FQGNSA. Trimming pared 7 bases from V and 3 bases from J, leaving 14 bases between. In DNA form, the CDR3 reads TGTGCCAGCAACGGGGGGCCTTGGACAGATACGCAGTATTTT. Protein product: CASNGGPWTDTQYF.

This clonotype was found many times. This rearrangement joins TRBV4-2 to TRBJ2-5, with unresolved D. Germline V lookup: CDR1 LGHNA, CDR2 YNFKEQ. Trimming stripped 2 bases from V and 2 bases from J, with 6 bases between. CDR3 length: 13 residues. The DNA of the CDR3 is TGTGCCAGCAGCCAACTCGGGCAAGAGACCCAGTACTTC. Encoded protein: CASSQLGQETQYF.

This clonotype was seen only once. This sequence may be a read error, since a much larger clone differs from it by one base. The genes are TRBV12-3 or TRBV12-4 and TRBJ2-7; D is ambiguous. The CDR3 sequence is 11 residues long. Trimming pared 5 bases from V and 0 bases from J, leaving 2 bases between. CDR3 bases: TGTGCCAGCAGTATCTCCTACGAGCAGTACTTC. Protein product: CASSISYEQYF.

This clonotype has only a few counts. V and J are TRBV15 and TRBJ2-5; D is unresolved. This CDR3 is 14 amino acids long. CDR1 LNHNV and CDR2 YYDKDF come from the germline V gene (reference sequence). With 3 bases removed from V and 3 bases from J, the gap between germline ends came to 11 bases. In DNA form, the CDR3 reads TGTGCCACCAGCAGGGGTTCGTTGAAAGAGACCCAGTACTTC. This encodes CATSRGSLKETQYF.

The V gene is TRBV27, the J gene TRBJ1-5, with a tentative D call TRBD1 (6 bases). V was trimmed by 6 bases and J by 3 bases, leaving 12 bases between them. Germline values: CDR1 MNHEY, CDR2 SMNVEV (reference sequence). This CDR3 is 14 amino acids long. CDR3 in DNA: TGTGCCAGCAGCATACAGGGACTCAATCAGCCCCAGCATTTT. This gives the protein CASSIQGLNQPQHF.

This clonotype appeared many times. This rearrangement joins TRBV6-6 to TRBJ1-4; D not resolved. In germline, CDR1 is MNHNY, CDR2 SVGAGI (reference sequence). V dropped 2 bases and J dropped 0 bases, with 4 bases sitting between them. This CDR3 region has 14 residues. DNA of the CDR3: TGTGCCAGCAGTTACCTTGCAACTAATGAAAAACTGTTTTTT. Residues: CASSYLATNEKLFF.

The V call is TRBV3-1, the J call TRBJ1-1; 7 bases line up with TRBD1. V shed 8 bases and J 7 bases; nucleotides not matched to a gene: 10. The CDR3 extends over 13 amino acids. CDR1 is LGHDT and CDR2 is YNNKEL in the germline V gene (reference sequence). CDR3 protein: CASGQADRGEAFF. In nucleotides, the CDR3 is TGTGCCAGCGGACAGGCGGACCGTGGTGAAGCTTTCTTT.

The genes are TRBV10-3 and TRBJ1-1; D unresolved. CDR3 length: 12 amino acids. Trimming removed 6 bases at V and 5 bases at J, with 10 bases between. Germline CDR1 is ENHRY and CDR2 is SYGVKD. CDR3 in amino acids: CAIRNLGTEAFF. The CDR3 nucleotides read TGTGCCATCAGGAACCTTGGGACTGAAGCTTTCTTT.

The chain joins TRBV4-1 to TRBJ1-2; TRBD1 is a possible D gene (6 bases). V lost 4 bases and J lost 8, with 23 bases in between. CDR3 size: 16 residues. Germline assignment: CDR1 MGHRA and CDR2 YSYEKL. DNA for the CDR3: TGCGCCAGCAGCCCCGAGGGACCCAGGGGAGTTGAAGGCTACACCTTC. Amino acid sequence: CASSPEGPRGVEGYTF.

In its sample, this clonotype was seen many times. This chain links TRBV6-5 with TRBJ1-4; tentative D call: TRBD1 (6 bases). V gave up 6 bases and J gave up 7 bases, with 21 bases separating them. The CDR3 extends over 16 amino acids. From germline, CDR1 is MNHEY and CDR2 SVGAGI. The CDR3 DNA is TGTGCCAGCAGCCGCGACAGGCCCAGACTCGGTGAAAAACTGTTTTTT. It translates to CASSRDRPRLGEKLFF.

The V call is TRBV12-3 or TRBV12-4, the J call TRBJ1-3; D possibly corresponds to TRBD1 (5 bases). The length of the CDR3 is 15 residues. The V and J ends lost 7 bases and 0 bases respectively, with 13 bases between them. CDR3 loop: CASTFVDSSGNTIYF. CDR3 coding DNA: TGTGCCAGCACCTTCGTCGACAGCTCTGGAAACACCATATATTTT.

CDR3 protein: CASSLTGAGADLNTEAFF. The CDR3 nucleotides read TGTGCCAGCAGCTTAACAGGGGCGGGAGCAGACCTAAACACTGAAGCTTTCTTT. The rearrangement uses TRBV7-3 and TRBJ1-1, with D maybe TRBD1 (5 bases). Germline CDR1 and CDR2: SGHTA and FQGTGA. The ends were cut back, 0 bases at V and 2 bases at J, with 19 bases in the middle. The CDR3 is 18 residues long.